This record concerns one T cell receptor (beta chain) sequence. The antigen remains unidentified. Division of CD4+ cells produced a CD45RA+ naive subset and a CD45RA-negative memory subset. Trimming shortened V by 0 bases and J by 1 base, and 6 bases separated the two germline ends. CDR1 SQVTM and CDR2 ANQGSEA come from the germline V gene. The CDR3 spans 13 residues. This sample is drawn from a study of shared clonotypes between healthy human individuals. Study-wide findings and caveats: Memory subsets generally showed smaller estimated richness than naive subsets did. Naive CD4 clonotype sharing across four donors was 4.5% to 6%.

An approximately 180 ng quantity of DNA, tens of thousands of T cell genomes, went into the sorted-subset replicate PCRs. The data were produced by immunoSEQ multiplex PCR, yet TCRdb's version contains in-frame clones alone and is incomplete. The sample contains millions of clones, approximately 95% of which appear only once. This receptor was obtained from a man aged 18 to 35 in good health. Sequencing input: naive CD4+ T cells sorted from blood. Indicated subset: CD45RA+ positively selected. J is TRBJ1-1 and V is TRBV29-1, with D uncertain. The CDR3 DNA is TGCAGCGTTGAAGATTCTGGGAACACTGAAGCTTTCTTT. This sequence encodes CSVEDSGNTEAFF.